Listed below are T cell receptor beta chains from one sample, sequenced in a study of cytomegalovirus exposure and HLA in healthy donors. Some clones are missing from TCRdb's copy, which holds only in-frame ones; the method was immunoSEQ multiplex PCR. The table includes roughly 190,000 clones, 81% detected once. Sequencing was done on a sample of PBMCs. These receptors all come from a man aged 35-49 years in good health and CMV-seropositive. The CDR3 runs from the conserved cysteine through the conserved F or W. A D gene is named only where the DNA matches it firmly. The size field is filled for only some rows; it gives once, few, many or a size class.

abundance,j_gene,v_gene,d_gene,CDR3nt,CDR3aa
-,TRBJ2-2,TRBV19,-,TGTGCCAGTAGTAGTGGGGGGGCCACGGGGGACACCGGGGAGCTGTTTTTT,CASSSGGATGDTGELFF
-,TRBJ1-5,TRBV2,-,TGTGCCAGCAGTCAGGGGCTCGTTGGCAATCAGCCCCAGCATTTT,CASSQGLVGNQPQHF
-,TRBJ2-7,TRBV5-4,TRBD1,TGTGCCAGCAGCGCACAGGGGATCTACGAGCAGTACTTC,CASSAQGIYEQYF
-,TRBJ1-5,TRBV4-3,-,TGCGCCAGCAGCCTCGGGGAGGATCAGCCCCAGCATTTT,CASSLGEDQPQHF
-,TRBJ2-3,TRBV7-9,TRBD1,TGTGCCAGCAGCTTAGCGACAGGGGGCGGCACAGATACGCAGTATTTT,CASSLATGGGTDTQYF
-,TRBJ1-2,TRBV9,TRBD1,TGTGCCAGCAGCGCCCTGACAGGGAATGGCTACACCTTC,CASSALTGNGYTF
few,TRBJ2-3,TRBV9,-,TGTGCCAGCAGCGTAGAGGTGGGGCCAGATACGCAGTATTTT,CASSVEVGPDTQYF
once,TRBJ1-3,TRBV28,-,TGTGCCAGCAGTTTACTCCCACACACTACCTCTGGAAACACCATATATTTT,CASSLLPHTTSGNTIYF
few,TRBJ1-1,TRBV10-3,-,TGTGCCATCAGTGTAACACCGGCCGGGGGAGCTTTCTTT,CAISVTPAGGAFF
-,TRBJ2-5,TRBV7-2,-,TGTGCCAGCAGCTCCCTACCGAGTGAGACCCAGTACTTC,CASSSLPSETQYF
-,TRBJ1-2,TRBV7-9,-,TGTGCCAGCAGCTCTCAGCTACAGGGCGGCTATGGCTACACCTTC,CASSSQLQGGYGYTF
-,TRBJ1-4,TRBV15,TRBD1,TGTGCCACCAGCAGAGCCCGAATAAGTACAGGGGGGCCTGGTGAAAAACTGTTTTTT,CATSRARISTGGPGEKLFF
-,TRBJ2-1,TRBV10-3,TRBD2,TGTGCCATCAGTGAGTATTCGACTAGCGGGAGGGCCGAGCAGTTCTTC,CAISEYSTSGRAEQFF
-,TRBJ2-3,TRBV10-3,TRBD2,TGTGCCATCAGTATCAGCGGGGGGAGAGATACGCAGTATTTT,CAISISGGRDTQYF
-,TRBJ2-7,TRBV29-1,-,TGCAGCGTTTCTGGGGGCGGAGGATACGAGCAGTACTTC,CSVSGGGGYEQYF
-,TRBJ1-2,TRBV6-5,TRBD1,TGTGCCAGCAGTGACCCCCAGGGGGCGCGGGGCTACACCTTC,CASSDPQGARGYTF
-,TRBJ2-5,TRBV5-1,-,TGCGCCAGCAGCTTGGGAGGAGGGGAAGAGACCCAGTACTTC,CASSLGGGEETQYF
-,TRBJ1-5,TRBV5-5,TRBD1,TGTGCCAGCAGCTTGGACAGGGGAGGCAATCAGCCCCAGCATTTT,CASSLDRGGNQPQHF
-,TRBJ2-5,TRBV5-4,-,TGTGCCAGCAGCTTAGGGTTGGGAGGGGGAGAAGAGACCCAGTACTTC,CASSLGLGGGEETQYF
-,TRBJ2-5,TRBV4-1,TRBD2,TGCGCCAGCAGCCAGGACGGGAGGTACCAAGAGACCCAGTACTTC,CASSQDGRYQETQYF
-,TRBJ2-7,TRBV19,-,TGTGCCAGTAGTATTGAGGGGGGACAGAGCTACGAGCAGTACTTC,CASSIEGGQSYEQYF
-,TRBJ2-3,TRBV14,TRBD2,TGTGCCAGCAGCCCCGGGACTAGCACCACAGATACGCAGTATTTT,CASSPGTSTTDTQYF
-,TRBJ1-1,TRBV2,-,TGTGCCAGCAGGCCTAGGGGGTTAAACTCTGAAGCTTTCTTT,CASRPRGLNSEAFF
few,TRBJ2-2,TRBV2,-,TGTGCCAGCAGTGAAGCCCGGGTGAACACCGGGGAGCTGTTTTTT,CASSEARVNTGELFF
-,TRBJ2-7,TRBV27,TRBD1,TGTGCCAGCAGCTTGGGGGACAGGGGGTGGTACGAGCAGTACTTC,CASSLGDRGWYEQYF
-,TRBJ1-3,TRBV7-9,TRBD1,TGTGCCAGCAGCTTAGCGCCCTCGGGACAGGGAGGAAACACCATATATTTT,CASSLAPSGQGGNTIYF
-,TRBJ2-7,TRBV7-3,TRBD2,TGTGCCAGCAGCCCTCGAGGGACTAGCGGGCCGGAGGCCTACGAGCAGTACTTC,CASSPRGTSGPEAYEQYF
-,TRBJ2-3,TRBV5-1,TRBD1,TGCGCCAGCAGCTTGGAGGACAGGGGGCAGGCAGATACGCAGTATTTT,CASSLEDRGQADTQYF
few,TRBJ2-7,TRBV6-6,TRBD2,TGTGCCAGCAGTTACTCGAATAGCGGGGGGGGATACGAGCAGTACTTC,CASSYSNSGGGYEQYF
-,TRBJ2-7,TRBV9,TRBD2,TGTGCCAGCAGCCCGAATGTCCCTAGCGGGAGGCAGTACTTC,CASSPNVPSGRQYF
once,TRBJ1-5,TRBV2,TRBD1,TGTGCCAGCAGCTCCACCGGGACAGGGGGCGGGTTGGGCAATCAGCCCCAGCATTTT,CASSSTGTGGGLGNQPQHF
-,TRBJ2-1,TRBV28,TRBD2,TGTGCCAGCGGGGAGTCGGCGGGAGGGCCGAATGAGCAGTTCTTC,CASGESAGGPNEQFF
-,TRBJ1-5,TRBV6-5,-,TGTGCCAGCAGTACAGGGATCCAGCCCCAGCATTTT,CASSTGIQPQHF
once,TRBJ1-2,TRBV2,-,TGTGCCAGCCGCGGGGGAGGGGGTCATGGCTACACCTTC,CASRGGGGHGYTF
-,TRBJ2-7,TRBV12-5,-,TGTGCTAGTGGTTTGGGGGGCCGGCTGACTGGGTACGAGCAGTACTTC,CASGLGGRLTGYEQYF
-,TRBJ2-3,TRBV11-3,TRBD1,TGTGCCAGCAGCTTAGGGCAGGGGGACACAGATACGCAGTATTTT,CASSLGQGDTDTQYF
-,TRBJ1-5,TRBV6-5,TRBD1,TGTACCAGCAGCCGACAGGGGGGAGTGAGTCAGCCCCAGCATTTT,CTSSRQGGVSQPQHF
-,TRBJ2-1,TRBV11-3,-,TGTGCCAGCAGCTTAGAGGGGGGGCTGGGCAATGAGCAGTTCTTC,CASSLEGGLGNEQFF
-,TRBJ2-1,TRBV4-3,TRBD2,TGCGCCAGCAGCCAAGACGCTCCGGGACTAGCGGCCAATGAGCAGTTCTTC,CASSQDAPGLAANEQFF
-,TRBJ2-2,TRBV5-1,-,TGCGCCAGCCGCTCTGTAGGGGGCACCGGGGAGCTGTTTTTT,CASRSVGGTGELFF
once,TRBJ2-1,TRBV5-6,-,TGTGCCAGCAGCTTGGCGGGAGCCACCTACAATGAGCAGTTCTTC,CASSLAGATYNEQFF
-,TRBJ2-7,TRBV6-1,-,TGTGCCAGCAGTGAGGCGCGAGACAGGACCTCCTACGAGCAGTACTTC,CASSEARDRTSYEQYF
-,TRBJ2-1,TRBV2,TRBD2,TGTGCCAGCAGTGGGGGACTAGCGGGCTCCTACAATGAGCAGTTCTTC,CASSGGLAGSYNEQFF
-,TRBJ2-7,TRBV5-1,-,TGCGCCAGCAGCTTGGAGTTGGCCTCGGGGCAGTACTTC,CASSLELASGQYF
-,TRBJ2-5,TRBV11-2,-,TGTGCCAGCAGCGTGCAGGGGTTGGAGACCCAGTACTTC,CASSVQGLETQYF
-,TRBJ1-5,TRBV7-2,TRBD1,TGTGCCAGCAGCTTAGCGGCAGGGGGCACTCAGCCCCAGCATTTT,CASSLAAGGTQPQHF
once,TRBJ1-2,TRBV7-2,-,TGTGCCAGCAGCTTTGAGCGGGGAGGCTATGGCTACACCTTC,CASSFERGGYGYTF
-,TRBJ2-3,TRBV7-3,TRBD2,TGTGCCAGCAGCCCCGAAAACTCCCCTTCCAGCGGGGCTAGCACAGATACGCAGTATTTT,CASSPENSPSSGASTDTQYF
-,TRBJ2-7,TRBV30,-,TGTGCCTGGAGTTCGGGGAGGTACTACGAGCAGTACTTC,CAWSSGRYYEQYF
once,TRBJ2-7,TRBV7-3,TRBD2,TGTGCCAGCACCCGTATAATACTAGCGGACTCCTACGAGCAGTACTTC,CASTRIILADSYEQYF
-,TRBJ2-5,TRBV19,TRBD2,TGTGCCAGTAGTTCTAGCGGGGGGGCAAGATCCGAGACCCAGTACTTC,CASSSSGGARSETQYF
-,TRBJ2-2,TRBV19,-,TGTGCCAGTAGTTCAAGCGGGAACACCGGGGAGCTGTTTTTT,CASSSSGNTGELFF
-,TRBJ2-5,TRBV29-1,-,TGCAGCGTTGTAGCTACGGCGGGGAGCGCGGAGACCCAGTACTTC,CSVVATAGSAETQYF